Below are 30 T cell receptor beta chains sequenced from a single sample in a study of T cell changes during pregnancy in multiple sclerosis. Generated by immunoSEQ multiplex PCR, the TCRdb table keeps only in-frame clones and is missing some. The repertoire includes tens of thousands of clones, under 95% of them detected once, and about 1.6% sits in the top ten. The source was peripheral blood, collected in the first trimester of pregnancy. The receptors stem from a female donor with multiple sclerosis, enrolled in a pregnancy study.

This clone was observed a single time. This sequence joins TRBV7-8 and TRBJ1-5, with no clear D. Per the germline V gene, CDR1 is SGHVS and CDR2 is FQNEAQ. The CDR3 sequence is 16 residues long. V was clipped by 5 bases and J by 5 bases, with 19 bases between them. CDR3 bases: TGTGCCAGCAGCCCTACACTTAGACTCCTTGATCAGCCCCAGCATTTT. Its translation: CASSPTLRLLDQPQHF.

This clone came up a few times. The gene calls are TRBV5-4 and TRBJ2-7; 9 bases line up with TRBD1. The CDR3 loop spans 14 amino acids. Germline values: CDR1 SGHNT, CDR2 YYREEE (reference sequence). V lost 4 bases to trimming and J lost 3 bases; unmatched junction nucleotides: 5. This CDR3 is CASSQGQGRYEQYF. For the CDR3, the DNA is TGTGCCAGCAGCCAGGGACAGGGTCGCTACGAGCAGTACTTC. Together with reference TRBV5-4 and TRBJ2-7, the CDR3 gives the full variable domain: ETGVTQSPTHLIKTRGQQVTLRCSSQSGHNTVSWYQQALGQGPQFIFQYYREEENGRGNFPPRFSGLQFPNYSSELNVNALELDDSALYLCASSQGQGRYEQYFGPGTRLTVT.

This sequence joins TRBV6-1 and TRBJ1-5; TRBD1 aligns across 9 bases. Germline V lookup: CDR1 MNHNS, CDR2 SASEGT. Trimming at V came to 6 bases and at J to 6 bases, leaving 3 bases not matched to a gene. There are 13 residues in the CDR3. The CDR3 protein is CASRGTGRQPQHF. As DNA, the CDR3 is TGTGCCAGCAGGGGGACAGGGCGTCAGCCCCAGCATTTT.

This rearrangement joins TRBV4-1 to TRBJ1-2, with 9 bases fitting TRBD1. Germline CDR1 is MGHRA and CDR2 is YSYEKL. CDR3 length: 13 residues. Unmatched junction bases numbered 3, after V lost 2 bases and J lost 8 bases. The CDR3 sequence is CASSQRTGEGYTF. The CDR3 coding sequence is TGCGCCAGCAGCCAACGGACAGGGGAGGGCTACACCTTC.

The chain carries TRBV6-6 and TRBJ2-7, with D maybe TRBD1 (5 bases). This CDR3 comprises 15 residues. Looked up from germline, CDR1 is MNHNY and CDR2 is SVGAGI (reference sequence). V was clipped by 2 bases and J by 4 bases, with 15 bases between them. The CDR3 sequence is CASSYGAGLGYEQYF. In DNA, the CDR3 is TGTGCCAGCAGTTACGGGGCAGGCCTCGGTTACGAGCAGTACTTC.

The chain combines TRBV2 with TRBJ2-4; TRBD2 agrees at 9 bases. Trimming cost V 3 bases and J 2 bases; bases outside gene matches: 5. The CDR3 sequence is 16 residues long. Germline CDR1 reads SNHLY; CDR2 reads FYNNEI. DNA for the CDR3: TGTGCCAGCAGTGAGGGGGCGGGAGGGTCCAAAAACATTCAGTACTTC. Translating gives CASSEGAGGSKNIQYF.

The chain joins TRBV28 to TRBJ1-5, with a possible D match to TRBD1 (5 bases). The CDR3 runs 14 residues. V lost 6 bases and J 3 bases, leaving 12 bases between the germline ends. From germline, CDR1 is MDHEN and CDR2 SYDVKM. This chain's CDR3 is CASRDSLFNQPQHF. In DNA form, the CDR3 reads TGTGCCAGCAGAGACAGTCTTTTCAATCAGCCCCAGCATTTT.

This clone was detected once. V usage is TRBV29-1 and J usage is TRBJ1-1; 7 bases are shared with TRBD1. V gave up 4 bases and J gave up 1 base; unmatched junction bases: 6. The CDR3 sequence is 14 residues long. Germline V CDR1 and CDR2: SQVTM, ANQGSEA. The CDR3 DNA sequence: TGCAGCGTTGCCTACAGGGGAACGAACACTGAAGCTTTCTTT. Translation gives CSVAYRGTNTEAFF.

The DNA for the CDR3 is TGTGCCAGCAGTGATACACGGGAAGTGGATACGCAGTATTTT. As protein: CASSDTREVDTQYF. The chain is built from TRBV6-1 and TRBJ2-3; maybe TRBD2 (5 bases). Deletions cut 3 bases from V and 6 bases from J, with 13 bases between. The CDR3 extends over 14 amino acids. Germline V gives CDR1 MNHNS, CDR2 SASEGT.

V and J are TRBV7-8 and TRBJ2-4; 13 bases agree with TRBD2. Per the germline V gene, CDR1 is SGHVS and CDR2 is FQNEAQ. The length of the CDR3 is 18 residues. The V segment lost 6 bases and the J segment 0 bases; nucleotides outside the gene matches: 8. DNA of the CDR3: TGTGCCAGCAGGAGATCCGGGACTAGCGGGGTAGCCAAAAACATTCAGTACTTC. This translates into CASRRSGTSGVAKNIQYF.

The rearrangement uses TRBV7-2 and TRBJ2-7; TRBD2 aligns across 10 bases. CDR1 and CDR2 (germline): SGHTA, FQGNSA. There are 16 residues in the CDR3. V shed 8 bases and J 1 base; nucleotides not matched to a gene: 11. CDR3 bases: TGTGCCAGCGGTAAGACCGGGACTAGCGAGTCCTACGAGCAGTACTTC. It codes for CASGKTGTSESYEQYF.

Here the CDR3 reads CASSQGQGAGNTIYF. For the CDR3, the DNA is TGTGCCAGCAGTCAAGGACAGGGTGCTGGAAACACCATATATTTT. This chain uses TRBV5-5 with TRBJ1-3, with 8 nucleotides matching TRBD1. This CDR3 contains 15 residues. V shed 5 bases and J 2 bases; nucleotides not matched to a gene: 6. Germline V lookup: CDR1 SGHKS, CDR2 YYEKEE (reference sequence).

This clone was seen just once. This chain connects TRBV7-6 to TRBJ2-7; TRBD1 matches at 7 bases. With 5 bases clipped from V and 3 bases from J, the junction kept 4 bases outside the gene matches. CDR1 SGHVS and CDR2 FNYEAQ come from the germline V gene. The CDR3 covers 13 residues. In DNA form, the CDR3 reads TGTGCCAGCAGCGCCGACAGGGTCTACGAGCAGTACTTC. This translates into CASSADRVYEQYF.

V is TRBV5-6 and J is TRBJ2-1; D is unresolved. The CDR3 extends over 14 amino acids. Trimming stripped 4 bases from V and 5 bases from J, with 13 bases between. Germline V gives CDR1 SGHDT, CDR2 YYEEEE. The CDR3 sequence is CASSPRSANNEQFF. The CDR3 nucleotides read TGTGCCAGCAGCCCTCGGAGCGCCAACAATGAGCAGTTCTTC.

This chain connects TRBV15 to TRBJ2-7; TRBD2 aligns across 12 bases. Per the germline V gene, CDR1 is LNHNV and CDR2 is YYDKDF (reference sequence). The CDR3 has 13 amino acids. V shed 8 bases and J 6 bases; nucleotides not matched to a gene: 5. CDR3: CATSGLAGSEQYF. The CDR3 region has the DNA TGTGCCACCTCCGGACTAGCGGGATCCGAGCAGTACTTC. The full variable domain, rest sourced from reference TRBV15 and TRBJ2-7, is DAMVIQNPRYQVTQFGKPVTLSCSQTLNHNVMYWYQQKSSQAPKLLFHYYDKDFNNEADTPDNFQSRRPNTSFCFLDIRSPGLGDTAMYLCATSGLAGSEQYFGPGTRLTVT.

Remarks on this clone: Other nucleotide sequences from this sample produce the same CDR3. J is TRBJ2-7 and V is TRBV6-5; possibly TRBD2 for D (5 bases). This CDR3 region has 13 residues. Deletions cut 2 bases from V and 4 bases from J, with 9 bases between. Germline V gene data show CDR1 as MNHEY and CDR2 as SVGAGI. As DNA, the CDR3 is TGTGCCAGCAGTTACGGGGAGCGTTACGAGCAGTACTTC. Amino acids: CASSYGERYEQYF.

A note on this clone: The junction departs from germline at one end; a sequencing error may be responsible. V is TRBV11-2 and J is TRBJ2-7, with 9 bases aligning to TRBD1. Germline V gene data show CDR1 as SGHAT and CDR2 as FQNNGV. This CDR3 contains 15 residues. The CDR3 sequence is CASSFRDRASDEQYF. For the CDR3, the DNA is TGTGCCAGCAGCTTCCGGGACAGGGCCTCCGACGAGCAGTACTTC.

V is TRBV2 and J is TRBJ1-1; 8 bases agree with TRBD1. The CDR3 runs 13 residues. The germline CDR1 and CDR2 sequences are SNHLY and FYNNEI. Losses at the gene ends were 6 bases for V and 7 bases for J; bases not matched to a gene: 7. The CDR3 DNA follows: TGTGCCAGCAGGGGGCAGGGGGCCGGTGAAGCTTTCTTT. Translation gives CASRGQGAGEAFF.

The rearrangement joins TRBV6-5 to TRBJ2-5; possibly TRBD1 for D (5 bases). With 2 bases removed from V and 5 bases from J, the gap between germline ends came to 15 bases. The CDR3 runs to 15 residues. Per the germline V gene, CDR1 is MNHEY and CDR2 is SVGAGI. The CDR3 nucleotides are TGTGCCAGCAGTTACCGGCAGGGTCATTCGGAGACCCAGTACTTC. This translates into CASSYRQGHSETQYF.

As DNA, the CDR3 is TGTGCCAGCAGCTTCCTGGGGGCAGGGAACACTGAAGCTTTCTTT. Translated, it gives CASSFLGAGNTEAFF. The chain couples TRBV11-2 to TRBJ1-1; weak D call: TRBD1 (6 bases). CDR1 and CDR2 from the germline V gene are SGHAT and FQNNGV. Trimming left V 3 bases short and J 1 base short, with 12 bases between. This CDR3 contains 15 residues.

This clone was recorded once. At the DNA level, this CDR3 is encoded by other sequences in the same sample as well. The chain combines TRBV30 with TRBJ2-2; D unresolved. V shed 2 bases and J shed 4 bases, with 5 bases lying between them. The CDR3 consists of 12 residues. CDR1 is GTSNPN, CDR2 SVGIG, per germline (reference sequence). CDR3: CAWSRGTGELFF. The CDR3 bases are TGTGCCTGGAGTAGAGGCACCGGGGAGCTGTTTTTT.

V is TRBV29-1 and J is TRBJ2-7, with D uncertain. The CDR3 sequence is 12 residues long. Germline V gives CDR1 SQVTM, CDR2 ANQGSEA. Trimming took 4 bases from V and 6 from J, leaving 13 bases between them. CDR3 in amino acids: CSVGAGRREQYF. CDR3 nucleotides: TGCAGCGTTGGTGCAGGTCGTCGCGAGCAGTACTTC.

The rearrangement links TRBV6-6 to TRBJ1-2; weak D call: TRBD1 (6 bases). Germline loops: CDR1 MNHNY, CDR2 SVGAGI (reference sequence). V was trimmed by 9 bases and J by 5 bases, leaving 22 bases between them. The CDR3 runs to 15 residues. Written as DNA, the CDR3 is TGTGCCAGTAGTGGATCGGCCTCAGGGGTATATGGCTACACCTTC. It encodes CASSGSASGVYGYTF.

This rearrangement joins TRBV30 to TRBJ1-6, with a weak D call TRBD1 (5 bases). The germline gives CDR1 GTSNPN, CDR2 SVGIG (reference sequence). The CDR3 extends over 16 amino acids. V was clipped by 4 bases and J by 8 bases, with 21 bases between them. Here the CDR3 reads CAWTTDKIPLYSPLHF. In nucleotides, the CDR3 is TGTGCCTGGACGACGGACAAAATACCCCTATATTCACCCCTCCACTTT.

This clone occurred once. This chain connects TRBV10-3 to TRBJ1-1; D might be TRBD1 (5 bases). The CDR3 has 14 amino acids. Germline V gives CDR1 ENHRY, CDR2 SYGVKD. V lost 4 bases and J lost 11, with 20 bases in between. CDR3 DNA sequence: TGTGCCATCAGTGGGGGGAGCCCGGACTATGTGGCTTTCTTT. Translated, it gives CAISGGSPDYVAFF.

This chain connects TRBV25-1 to TRBJ2-2; tentative D call: TRBD2 (5 bases). V was pared by 5 bases and J by 0 bases, with 10 bases between. The CDR3 runs 15 residues. Germline CDR1 MGHDK, CDR2 SYGVNS. CDR3 region: CASSKSGTNTGELFF. DNA for the CDR3: TGTGCCAGCAGTAAATCCGGGACGAACACCGGGGAGCTGTTTTTT. Full variable domain (rest looked up from reference TRBV25-1 and TRBJ2-2): EADIYQTPRYLVIGTGKKITLECSQTMGHDKMYWYQQDPGMELHLIHYSYGVNSTEKGDLSSESTVSRIRTEHFPLTLESARPSHTSQYLCASSKSGTNTGELFFGEGSRLTVL.

The V and J genes are TRBV7-9 and TRBJ2-7; tentative D call: TRBD2 (6 bases). The germline V gene encodes CDR1 SEHNR and CDR2 FQNEAQ (reference sequence). Between the trimmed V and J ends, which lost 6 bases and 2 bases, there was a span of 17 bases. The CDR3 is 15 amino acids. CDR3 protein: CASSYRGRTTYEQYF. Written as DNA, the CDR3 is TGTGCCAGCAGTTACCGGGGACGGACTACCTACGAGCAGTACTTC.

V is TRBV7-2 and J is TRBJ2-1, with 13 bases aligning to TRBD2. V shed 5 bases, J shed 6 bases, and the junction held 13 bases outside the gene matches. The CDR3 runs 18 residues. The germline V gene encodes CDR1 SGHTA and CDR2 FQGNSA. CDR3 residues: CASSQWTSGRTAGNEQFF. CDR3 nucleotides: TGTGCCAGCAGCCAGTGGACTAGCGGGAGAACCGCAGGCAATGAGCAGTTCTTC.

The V and J genes are TRBV5-6 and TRBJ1-4; D remains unclear. This CDR3 region has 14 residues. Germline V gene sequence: CDR1 SGHDT, CDR2 YYEEEE. The ends were cut back, 3 bases at V and 10 bases at J, with 16 bases in the middle. CDR3 in amino acids: CASSYDTARAKLFF. The CDR3 region has the DNA TGTGCCAGCAGCTACGACACAGCCCGAGCAAAACTGTTTTTT.

The chain links TRBV13 to TRBJ2-7; 7 nucleotides align to TRBD2. The CDR3 loop spans 16 amino acids. The J segment lost 0 bases and the V segment lost 2 bases, leaving 7 bases of the junction unmatched. The germline CDR1 and CDR2 sequences are PRHDT and FYEKMQ (reference sequence). CDR3 sequence reads: CASSLYSSGSSYEQYF. CDR3 DNA: TGTGCCAGCAGCTTATATTCTAGCGGAAGCTCCTACGAGCAGTACTTC.